The present T cell receptor beta chain was sequenced within a study of blood T cell repertoires in COVID-19. Study as a whole: Sample material is recorded as cDNA or gDNA derived from T cells, B-cell-depleted T cells, or PBMCs.

Methods used by the authors: Reference gene primers were amplified, and this amplification served to estimate nucleated cell counts. Here immunoSEQ multiplex PCR was the method, and the copy in TCRdb shows in-frame clones only, minus some. That table is the source of V, J and clone size, and D and trimming were worked out from the DNA. Counted here are about 160,000 clones, roughly 80% occurring once; the ten biggest clones make up roughly 2.2%. The CDR3 runs to 17 residues. After removal of 4 bases from V and 3 bases from J, the junction contained 13 bases not matched to a gene. In germline, CDR1 is LGHDT, CDR2 YNNKEL (reference sequence).

The source material was peripheral blood. The chain carries TRBV3-1 (or the pseudogene TRBV3-2) and TRBJ1-2, with TRBD1 matching over 8 bases. This TCR was recovered from a man between 65 and 79 years old with acute or convalescent COVID-19. The CDR3 spells CASSPFTDRGSDYGYTF. The CDR3 region has the DNA TGTGCCAGCAGCCCGTTCACCGACAGGGGATCAGACTATGGCTACACCTTC.